The clone carrying this TCR beta chain turned up a few times. Its antigen is still unknown. One junction end does not reproduce the germline sequence, and a read error may be involved. Samples each yielded at least 5 micrograms of total RNA. A second PCR, run for about 6 to 12 cycles, used a sample-barcoded 5' primer plus a J-beta primer mix. TCRdb ran MiXCR on the 5' RACE reads and lists one entry per CDR3 protein. Of more than 450,000 distinct CDR3 sequences detected, about a quarter appear once; the ten largest clones hold approximately 4%. The data were taken from a study of blood T cells in healthy people across ages. The CDR3 contains 16 residues. Germline V lookup: CDR1 SGHRS, CDR2 YFSETQ. Whole-study findings and limits: Per million T cells, TCR beta diversity dropped about linearly as age rose.

This sample also appeared in a second study, on T cells of mothers and their children. That paper adds: Thymic selection molds TCR recombination output in much the same way for related pairs as for unrelated pairs.

Sequencing input: blood. This sequence was found in a boy between 2 and 15 years old in good health. This rearrangement joins TRBV5-1 to TRBJ2-6; 8 nucleotides align to TRBD1. The CDR3 region has the DNA TGCGCCAGCAGCTCCCCGGACAGGGTTGGGGCCAACGTCCCGACTTTC. Its translation: CASSSPDRVGANVPTF. The full variable domain, with the rest looked up from reference TRBV5-1 and TRBJ2-6, is KAGVTQTPRYLIKTRGQQVTLSCSPISGHRSVSWYQQTPGQGLQFLFEYFSETQRNKGNFPGRFSGRQFSNSRSEMNVSTLELGDSALYLCASSSPDRVGANVPTFGAGSRLTVL.